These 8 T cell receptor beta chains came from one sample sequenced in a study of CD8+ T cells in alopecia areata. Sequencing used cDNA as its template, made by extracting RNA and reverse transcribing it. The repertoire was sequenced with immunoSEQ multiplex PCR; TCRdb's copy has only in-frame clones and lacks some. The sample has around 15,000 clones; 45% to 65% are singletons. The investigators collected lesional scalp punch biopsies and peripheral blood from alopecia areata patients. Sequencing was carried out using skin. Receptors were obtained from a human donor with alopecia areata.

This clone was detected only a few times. Here the CDR3 reads CASSYAEINQPQHF. The CDR3 coding sequence is TGTGCCAGCAGTTACGCAGAGATTAATCAGCCCCAGCATTTT. The chain couples TRBV6-6 to TRBJ1-5; D uncertain. The CDR3 has 14 residues. Germline assignment: CDR1 MNHNY and CDR2 SVGAGI (reference sequence). The V and J ends lost 2 bases and 4 bases respectively, with 9 bases between them.

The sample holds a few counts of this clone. The CDR3 is CASRKIQGRGEKLFF. For the CDR3, the DNA is TGTGCCAGCAGAAAGATCCAGGGGCGGGGTGAAAAACTGTTTTTT. J is TRBJ1-4 and V is TRBV6-5, with D possibly TRBD1 on 6 matching bases. Between the trimmed V and J ends, which lost 6 bases and 7 bases, there was a span of 18 bases. Germline lookup yields CDR1 MNHEY and CDR2 SVGAGI. The CDR3 runs to 15 residues.

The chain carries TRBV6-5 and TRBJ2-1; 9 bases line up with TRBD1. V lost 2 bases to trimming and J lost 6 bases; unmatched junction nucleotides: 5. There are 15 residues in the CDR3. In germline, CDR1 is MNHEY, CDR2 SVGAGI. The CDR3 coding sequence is TGTGCCAGCAGTTACACGGGACAGGGACTCAATGAGCAGTTCTTC. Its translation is CASSYTGQGLNEQFF.

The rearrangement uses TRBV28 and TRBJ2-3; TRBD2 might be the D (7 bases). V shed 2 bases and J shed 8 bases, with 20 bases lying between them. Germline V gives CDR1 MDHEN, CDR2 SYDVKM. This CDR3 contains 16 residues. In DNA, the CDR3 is TGTGCCAGCAGTTTACTGGCGGGAGAGCCCAGGGGTACGCAGTATTTT. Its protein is CASSLLAGEPRGTQYF.

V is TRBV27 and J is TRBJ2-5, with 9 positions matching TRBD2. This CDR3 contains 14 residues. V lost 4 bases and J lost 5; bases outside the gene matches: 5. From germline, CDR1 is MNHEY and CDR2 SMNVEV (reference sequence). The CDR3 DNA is TGTGCCAGCAGTTCTGCGGGAGGGGGTGAGACCCAGTACTTC. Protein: CASSSAGGGETQYF.

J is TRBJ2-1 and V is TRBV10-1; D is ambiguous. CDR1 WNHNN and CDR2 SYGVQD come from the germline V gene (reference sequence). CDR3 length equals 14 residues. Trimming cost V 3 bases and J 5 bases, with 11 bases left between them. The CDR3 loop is CASSERPTNNEQFF. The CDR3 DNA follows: TGCGCCAGCAGTGAACGCCCGACAAACAATGAGCAGTTCTTC.

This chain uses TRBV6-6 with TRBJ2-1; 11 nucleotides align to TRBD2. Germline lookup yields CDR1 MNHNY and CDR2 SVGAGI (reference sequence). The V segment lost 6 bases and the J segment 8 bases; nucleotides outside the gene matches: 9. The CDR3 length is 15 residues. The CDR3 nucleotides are TGTGCCAGCAGGAGCACTAGCGGGAGTAGGTATGAGCAGTTCTTC. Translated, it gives CASRSTSGSRYEQFF.

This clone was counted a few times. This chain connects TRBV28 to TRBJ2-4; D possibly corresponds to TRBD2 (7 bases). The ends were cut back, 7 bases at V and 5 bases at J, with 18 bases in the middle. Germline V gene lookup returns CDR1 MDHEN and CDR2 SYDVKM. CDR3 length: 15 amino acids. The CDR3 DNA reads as TGTGCCAGCACCGCTATTGGGGGGGCGCAAAACATTCAGTACTTC. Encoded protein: CASTAIGGAQNIQYF.